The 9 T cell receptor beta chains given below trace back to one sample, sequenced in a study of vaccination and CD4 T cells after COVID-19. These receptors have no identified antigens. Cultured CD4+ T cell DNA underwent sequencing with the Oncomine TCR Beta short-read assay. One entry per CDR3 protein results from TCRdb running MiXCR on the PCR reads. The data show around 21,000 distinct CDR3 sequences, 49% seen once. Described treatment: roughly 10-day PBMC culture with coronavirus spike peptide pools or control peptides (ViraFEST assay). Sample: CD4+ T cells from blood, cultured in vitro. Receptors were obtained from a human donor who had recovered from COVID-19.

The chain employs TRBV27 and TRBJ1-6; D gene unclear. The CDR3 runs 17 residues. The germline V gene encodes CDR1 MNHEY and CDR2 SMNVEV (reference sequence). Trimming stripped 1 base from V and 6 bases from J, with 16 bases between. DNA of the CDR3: TGTGCCAGCAGTTTATGGGGTGGAGGAAGCGGTAATTCACCCCTCCACTTT. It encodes CASSLWGGGSGNSPLHF.

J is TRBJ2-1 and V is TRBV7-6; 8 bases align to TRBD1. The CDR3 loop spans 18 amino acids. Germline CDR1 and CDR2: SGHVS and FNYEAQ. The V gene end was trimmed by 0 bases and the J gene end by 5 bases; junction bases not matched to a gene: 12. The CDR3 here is CASSLAGIRTGSHNEQFF. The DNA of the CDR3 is TGTGCCAGCAGCTTAGCGGGAATAAGGACAGGGTCCCACAATGAGCAGTTCTTC. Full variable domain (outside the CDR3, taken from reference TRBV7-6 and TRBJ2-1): GAGVSQSPRYKVTKRGQDVALRCDPISGHVSLYWYRQALGQGPEFLTYFNYEAQQDKSGLPNDRFSAERPEGSISTLTIQRTEQRDSAMYRCASSLAGIRTGSHNEQFFGPGTRLTVL.

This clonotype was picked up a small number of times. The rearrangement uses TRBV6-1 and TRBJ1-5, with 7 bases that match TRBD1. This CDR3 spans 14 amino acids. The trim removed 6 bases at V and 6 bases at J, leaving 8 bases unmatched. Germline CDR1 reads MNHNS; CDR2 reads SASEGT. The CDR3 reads CASSLDRVRQPQHF. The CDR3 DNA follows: TGTGCCAGCAGCCTCGACAGGGTACGTCAGCCCCAGCATTTT.

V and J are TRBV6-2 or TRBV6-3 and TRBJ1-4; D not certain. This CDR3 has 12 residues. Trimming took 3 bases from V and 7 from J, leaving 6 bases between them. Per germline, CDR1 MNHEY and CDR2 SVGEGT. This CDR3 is CASSYAGEKLFF. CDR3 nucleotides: TGTGCCAGCAGTTATGCGGGTGAAAAACTGTTTTTT.

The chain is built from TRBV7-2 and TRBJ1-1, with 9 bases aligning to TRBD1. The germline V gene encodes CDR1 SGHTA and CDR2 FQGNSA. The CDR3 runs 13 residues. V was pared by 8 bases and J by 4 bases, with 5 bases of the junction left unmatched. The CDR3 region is CASQLTGGTEAFF. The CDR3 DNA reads TGTGCCAGCCAACTGACAGGGGGCACTGAAGCTTTCTTT.

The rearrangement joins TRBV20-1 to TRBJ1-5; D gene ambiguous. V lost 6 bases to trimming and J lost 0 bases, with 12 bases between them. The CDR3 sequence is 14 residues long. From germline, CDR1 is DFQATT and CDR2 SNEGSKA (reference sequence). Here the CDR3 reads CSALSVNSNQPQHF. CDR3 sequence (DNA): TGCAGTGCCTTAAGTGTGAATAGCAATCAGCCCCAGCATTTT.

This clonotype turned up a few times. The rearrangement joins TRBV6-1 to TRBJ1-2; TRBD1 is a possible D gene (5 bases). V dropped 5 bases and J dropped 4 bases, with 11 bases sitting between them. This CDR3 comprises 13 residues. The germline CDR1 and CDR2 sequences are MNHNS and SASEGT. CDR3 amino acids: CASSPPGFYGYTF. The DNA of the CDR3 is TGTGCCAGCAGTCCCCCAGGGTTCTATGGCTACACCTTC.

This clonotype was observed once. In DNA, the CDR3 is TGCGCCAGCAGCCAAGTATATGCCAGGGGGGATATTCAGTACTTC. Translated: CASSQVYARGDIQYF. The chain joins TRBV4-3 to TRBJ2-4; possible D gene TRBD1, 7 bases. This CDR3 region has 15 residues. CDR1 is LGHNA and CDR2 is YSLEER in the germline V gene. Trimming pared 1 base from V and 10 bases from J, leaving 17 bases between.

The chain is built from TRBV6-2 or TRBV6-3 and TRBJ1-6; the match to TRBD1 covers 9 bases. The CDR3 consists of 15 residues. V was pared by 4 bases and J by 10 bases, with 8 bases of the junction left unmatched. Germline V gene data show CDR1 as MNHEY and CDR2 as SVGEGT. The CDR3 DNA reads TGTGCCAGCAGTTCCCCGGGACAGGGTACCTCACCCCTCCACTTT. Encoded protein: CASSSPGQGTSPLHF.